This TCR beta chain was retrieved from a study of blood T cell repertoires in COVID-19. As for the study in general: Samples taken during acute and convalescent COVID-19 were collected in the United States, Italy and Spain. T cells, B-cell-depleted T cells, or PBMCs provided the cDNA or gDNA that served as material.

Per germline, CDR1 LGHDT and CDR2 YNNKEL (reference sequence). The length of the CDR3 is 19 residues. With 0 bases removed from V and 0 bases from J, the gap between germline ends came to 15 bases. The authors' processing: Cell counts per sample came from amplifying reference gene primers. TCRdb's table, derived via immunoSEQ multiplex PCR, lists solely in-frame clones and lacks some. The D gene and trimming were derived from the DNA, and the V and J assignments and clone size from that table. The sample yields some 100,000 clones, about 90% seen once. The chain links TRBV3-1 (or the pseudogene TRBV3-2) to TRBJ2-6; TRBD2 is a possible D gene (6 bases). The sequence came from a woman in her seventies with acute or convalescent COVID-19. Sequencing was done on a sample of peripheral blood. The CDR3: CASSQEPGLLSSGANVLTF. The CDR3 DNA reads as TGTGCCAGCAGCCAAGAACCGGGACTCCTAAGCTCTGGGGCCAACGTCCTGACTTTC.